This T cell receptor (beta chain) appears in the sequencing data of a study of T cells in Graves' hyperthyroidism and ophthalmopathy. Investigators excluded patients with uncontrolled infection, other autoimmune disease, pregnancy or lactation. Amplification targeted TCR beta CDR3 regions from RNA transcripts. A set of HTBI primers served as the primers for a first-round RT-PCR of the TCR CDR3. TCRdb reanalysed the multiplex PCR reads using MiXCR and keeps one entry per CDR3 protein. The sample has 600,000 or so distinct CDR3 sequences; approximately 15% are singletons. The sample holds many counts of this clonotype. The CDR3 has 17 amino acids. CDR1 is LNHNV, CDR2 YYDKDF, per germline (reference sequence). V dropped 4 bases and J dropped 4; count of bases not matched to a gene: 15.

The sequencing sample was made of blood. The chain carries TRBV15 and TRBJ2-7, with 8 bases identical to TRBD2. The source of this sequence is a woman aged 45 to 65 with Graves' ophthalmopathy. CDR3 sequence: CATSTPRGAGDAYEQYF. The CDR3 DNA follows: TGTGCCACCAGCACCCCCCGGGGAGCGGGAGATGCTTACGAGCAGTACTTC.